The 3 T cell receptor beta chains below all came from one sample that was sequenced in a study of blood T cell repertoires in COVID-19. Sequencing was performed with immunoSEQ multiplex PCR; in TCRdb, only in-frame clones are kept and a portion is missing. The table lists roughly 100,000 clones, roughly 85% of them singletons, with roughly 3% in the top ten. What was sequenced was peripheral blood. The receptors derive from a middle-aged man in a cohort sampled during active COVID-19.

The chain joins TRBV5-1 to TRBJ2-3; 9 bases fit TRBD1. Germline assignment: CDR1 SGHRS and CDR2 YFSETQ. There are 15 residues in the CDR3. V gave up 4 bases and J gave up 4 bases; unmatched junction bases: 7. The CDR3, as DNA: TGCGCCAGCAGCCCGGGGACAGGGTTCGCAGATACGCAGTATTTT. This codes for CASSPGTGFADTQYF.

The chain joins TRBV23-1 to TRBJ2-2; perhaps TRBD1 as D (5 bases). TRBV23-1 is an open reading frame, and its role is uncertain. Between the trimmed V and J ends, which lost 11 bases and 6 bases, there was a span of 19 bases. CDR3 size: 14 residues. CDR3 in DNA: TGCGCCGGCAAGAAGGGGCGAAGGGCCGGGGAGCTGTTTTTT. It specifies CAGKKGRRAGELFF.

In DNA, the CDR3 is TGTGCCAGCAGCCGAGGACAGGCCTACGAGCAGTACTTC. It is translated as CASSRGQAYEQYF. The chain has TRBV7-9 and TRBJ2-7, with 7 bases identical to TRBD1. Germline loops: CDR1 SEHNR, CDR2 FQNEAQ (reference sequence). This CDR3 is built from 13 residues. After removal of 5 bases from V and 2 bases from J, the junction contained 3 bases not matched to a gene. Full variable domain (outside the CDR3, taken from reference TRBV7-9 and TRBJ2-7): DTGVSQNPRHKITKRGQNVTFRCDPISEHNRLYWYRQTLGQGPEFLTYFQNEAQLEKSRLLSDRFSAERPKGSFSTLEIQRTEQGDSAMYLCASSRGQAYEQYFGPGTRLTVT.